The rows below give T cell receptor beta chains drawn from one sample of a study of CD8 T cells in Susac syndrome. TCRdb called the immunoSEQ multiplex PCR reads again in MiXCR, with one record for every CDR3 protein. The repertoire consists of approximately 200,000 distinct CDR3 sequences, with 85% to 95% occurring once and the leading ten covering approximately 0.082%. The sequenced sample consisted of CD4+ T cells from PBMCs. These TCRs come from a human donor with multiple sclerosis. The CDR3 runs from the conserved cysteine through the conserved F or W.

v_call	cdr3_aa
TRBV29-1	CSVETLPNGYTF
TRBV2	CASKSRGGTDTQYF
TRBV30	CAWSEQETQYF
TRBV15	CATSTSVGGIQYF
TRBV6-2/TRBV6-3	CAAGNSRTETQYF
TRBV5-4	CASSGPRNGEQYF
TRBV30	CAWSVSPLEPQHF
TRBV15	CATSRDRFSGYTF
TRBV14	CASSGLFLDTQYF
TRBV25-1	CASSPGTGARGYTF
TRBV9	CASSVAGQGPLLHF
TRBV9	CASSVVTASPGANVLTF
TRBV30	CAWISNAGVTEAFF
TRBV30	CAWNDRGSIYEQYF
TRBV30	CAWSISGLGYTF
TRBV5-6	CASSHTGLAKNIQYF
TRBV30	CAWSSGTHSVQFF
TRBV5-4	CASSSGQGVQETQYF
TRBV12-3/TRBV12-4	CASRTLGQGGYTF
TRBV20-1	CSARYLKSTDTQYF
TRBV20-1	CSAKVSGASSYNEQFF
TRBV3-1	CASSQVMLGSLAKHREMNTEAFF
TRBV29-1	CSAARTPTEAFF
TRBV3-1	CASSPSPDTEAFF
TRBV2	CASSDRVGTQYF
TRBV3-1	CASSPFAGTGKNIQYF
TRBV27	CASSSLGGKSNQPQHF
TRBV30	CAWSTGDNQPQHF
TRBV29-1	CSVEFPGQTNYGYTF
TRBV20-1	CSGEGQGYNEQFF
TRBV3-1	CASSQVGGGTEAFF
TRBV5-4	CASSLGGVKTEAFF
TRBV20-1	CSVPGTANTEAFF
TRBV7-3	CASSRTSGGYNEQFF
TRBV9	CASSVAPQGSYEQYF
TRBV20-1	CSARGMGTGNNEQFF
TRBV7-8	CASSLVLARSGETQYF
TRBV3-1	CASSSTRPETQYF
TRBV7-2	CASSSTYGGAGDTQYF
TRBV11-2	CASRPTGIHEQYF
TRBV29-1	CSVVRDYGYTF
TRBV4-1	CASSQGRGQSATNEKLFF
TRBV12-3/TRBV12-4	CASRPNPGQGDQPQHF
TRBV12-3/TRBV12-4	CASSLGGTGELFF
TRBV27	CASGWDAGELFF
TRBV7-2	CASSLEARGGRETQYF
TRBV29-1	CSVSDNTEAFF